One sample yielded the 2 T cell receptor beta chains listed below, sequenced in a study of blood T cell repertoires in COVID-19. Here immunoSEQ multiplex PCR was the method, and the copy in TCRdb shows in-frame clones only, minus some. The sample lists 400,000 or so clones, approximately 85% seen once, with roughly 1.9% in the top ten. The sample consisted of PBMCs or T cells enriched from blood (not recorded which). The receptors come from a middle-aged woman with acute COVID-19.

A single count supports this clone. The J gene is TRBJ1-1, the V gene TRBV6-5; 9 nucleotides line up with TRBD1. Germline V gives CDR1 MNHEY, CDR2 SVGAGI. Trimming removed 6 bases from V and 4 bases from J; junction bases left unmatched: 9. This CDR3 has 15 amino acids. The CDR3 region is CASRKLQGARTEAFF. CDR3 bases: TGTGCCAGCAGAAAACTACAGGGGGCGCGCACTGAAGCTTTCTTT.

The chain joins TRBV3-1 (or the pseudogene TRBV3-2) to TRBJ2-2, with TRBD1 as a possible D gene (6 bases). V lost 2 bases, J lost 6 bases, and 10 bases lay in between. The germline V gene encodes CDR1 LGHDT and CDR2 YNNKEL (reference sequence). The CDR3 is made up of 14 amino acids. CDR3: CASSQNRAPGELFF. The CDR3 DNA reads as TGTGCCAGCAGCCAAAACAGGGCGCCCGGGGAGCTGTTTTTT.